The rows below give T cell receptor beta chains drawn from one sample of a study of blood T cell repertoires in COVID-19. TCRdb's table, derived via immunoSEQ multiplex PCR, lists solely in-frame clones and lacks some. The repertoire consists of 45,000 to 65,000 clones, with 70% to 90% occurring once and the leading ten covering 15% to 25%. Sequenced material: peripheral blood. All receptors derive from a human donor in a cohort sampled during active COVID-19. CDR3s include the opening cysteine and the closing phenylalanine or tryptophan. The D gene is left open where the match is weak. Size tells how often a clone was seen (once, few, many) or the class of an expanded clone, and some rows leave it out.

clone size,D gene,V gene,J gene,CDR3 DNA,CDR3 protein
NA,TRBD1,TRBV7-6,TRBJ2-2,TGTGCCAGCAGCTTAGGGACAGGGGGCTCCGGGGAGCTGTTTTTT,CASSLGTGGSGELFF
NA,NA,TRBV7-2,TRBJ1-1,TGTGCCAGCAGCCTGGCCGAAAACACTGAAGCTTTCTTT,CASSLAENTEAFF
NA,TRBD2,TRBV3-1/TRBV3-2,TRBJ2-5,TGTGCCACCCGAGGGACTAGCGGGGGAGAGACCCAGTACTTC,CATRGTSGGETQYF
NA,NA,TRBV6-4,TRBJ2-2,TGTGCCAGCAGTGAAGGGGGTTTTGGCACCGGGGAGCTGTTTTTT,CASSEGGFGTGELFF
NA,NA,TRBV7-9,TRBJ2-3,TGTGCCAGCACCCCCGGACAGAGCACAGATACGCAGTATTTT,CASTPGQSTDTQYF
NA,TRBD1,TRBV5-1,TRBJ1-1,TGCGCCAGCAGCTCATTTCGACAGGGCGAAGCTTTCTTT,CASSSFRQGEAFF
NA,TRBD1,TRBV18,TRBJ1-3,TGTGCCAGCTCACCTTGGACAGGACCCGCGGGAAACACCATATATTTT,CASSPWTGPAGNTIYF
NA,TRBD1,TRBV5-1,TRBJ1-1,TGCGCCAGCAGCGTAACGAGGACAGGTTTGAACACTGAAGCTTTCTTT,CASSVTRTGLNTEAFF
NA,TRBD1,TRBV3-1/TRBV3-2,TRBJ1-2,TGTGCCAGCAGCCTCATGACAGGGGGTGGCTACACCTTC,CASSLMTGGGYTF
NA,TRBD1,TRBV5-1,TRBJ1-4,TGCGCCAGCAGCAGGGGACAGGGCGTTGGTGAAAAACTGTTTTTT,CASSRGQGVGEKLFF
NA,TRBD2,TRBV10-1,TRBJ2-3,TGCGCCAGCAGTAACAGCGGGGGGGTGGATACGCAGTATTTT,CASSNSGGVDTQYF
NA,NA,TRBV14,TRBJ2-2,TGTGCCAGCAGCCAACATATTCAGGGGAGCACCGGGGAGCTGTTTTTT,CASSQHIQGSTGELFF
NA,NA,TRBV12-2,TRBJ2-2,TGTGCAAGTCGCCCTCTACCCTTCACCGGGGAGCTGTTTTTT,CASRPLPFTGELFF
NA,NA,TRBV18,TRBJ2-3,TGTGCCAGCTCACCACCTGGACAGTACACAGATACGCAGTATTTT,CASSPPGQYTDTQYF
NA,NA,TRBV30,TRBJ2-5,TGTGCCTGGAGTGTACCAGCGGCCTTACAAGAGACCCAGTACTTC,CAWSVPAALQETQYF
NA,TRBD1,TRBV5-6,TRBJ2-5,TGTGCCAGCAGCTTGGGGGACAGGGGACCCTCAGAGACCCAGTACTTC,CASSLGDRGPSETQYF
once,TRBD2,TRBV7-2,TRBJ2-3,TGTGCCAGCAGCCCCCAAGCGGGGGGGGTGGGGACAGATACGCAGTATTTT,CASSPQAGGVGTDTQYF
NA,TRBD2,TRBV25-1,TRBJ2-3,TGTGCCAGCAGTGAAACGGGGGGGGCGGATACGCAGTATTTT,CASSETGGADTQYF
NA,TRBD1,TRBV29-1,TRBJ2-3,TGCAGCGTTGAACCCGGGACAGGGTTATCGGATACGCAGTATTTT,CSVEPGTGLSDTQYF
NA,TRBD2,TRBV3-1/TRBV3-2,TRBJ2-5,TGTACGTTTAATTTGACTAGCGGGGGGGAAGAGACCCAGTACTTC,CTFNLTSGGEETQYF
few,NA,TRBV7-8,TRBJ2-7,TGTGCCAGCAGCTTATCGGCGGGACCGGGGTACGAGCAGTACTTC,CASSLSAGPGYEQYF
NA,TRBD1,TRBV11-2,TRBJ2-5,TGTGCCAGCAGCCCAGGGACAGGGAAAGAGACCCAGTACTTC,CASSPGTGKETQYF
NA,NA,TRBV12-3/TRBV12-4,TRBJ2-3,TGTGCCAGCAGTTTCTCCGGTACGACGCAGTATTTT,CASSFSGTTQYF
NA,NA,TRBV19,TRBJ1-1,TGTGCCAGTAGACTCAGGGACTCCTGGAACACTGAAGCTTTCTTT,CASRLRDSWNTEAFF
NA,NA,TRBV2,TRBJ2-7,TGTGCCAGCAAAGAGGGAAATGAAGAGCAGTACTTC,CASKEGNEEQYF
NA,NA,TRBV11-2,TRBJ2-5,TGTGCCAGCAGCCCCGGCGGAATGAGGCAAGAGACCCAGTACTTC,CASSPGGMRQETQYF
NA,TRBD2,TRBV5-1,TRBJ2-1,TGCGCCAGCAGCTTAGGGACTAGCGGTTACTACAATGAGCAGTTCTTC,CASSLGTSGYYNEQFF
NA,TRBD2,TRBV5-1,TRBJ2-3,TGCGCCAGCAAATGGCGGGGGGGTAGCACAGATACGCAGTATTTT,CASKWRGGSTDTQYF
NA,TRBD1,TRBV19,TRBJ1-3,TGTGCCAGTAGTGATCCGGGACAGGTCTCTGGAAACACCATATATTTT,CASSDPGQVSGNTIYF
few,NA,TRBV9,TRBJ2-7,TGTGCCAGCAGCGTGAATGGGGCCGAGCAGTACTTC,CASSVNGAEQYF
few,NA,TRBV5-4,TRBJ2-2,TGTGCCAGCAGCCGACAGAGAACCACCGGGGAGCTGTTTTTT,CASSRQRTTGELFF
once,TRBD1,TRBV7-9,TRBJ2-7,TGTGCCAGCAGCACAGGGGGCCACGAGCAGTACTTC,CASSTGGHEQYF
NA,TRBD2,TRBV5-5,TRBJ2-3,TGTGCCAGCAGCTTCGATGGCGGGAGGACGGCACAGATACGGCAGTATTTT,CASSFDGGRTAQIRQYF
NA,TRBD1,TRBV12-3/TRBV12-4,TRBJ1-1,TGTGCCAGCAAATCGACAGGGGGGGCTGAAGCTTTCTTT,CASKSTGGAEAFF
few,TRBD1,TRBV27,TRBJ1-4,TGTGCCAGCAGTTTAAGACAGGGGTATGAAAAACTGTTTTTT,CASSLRQGYEKLFF
NA,TRBD2,TRBV9,TRBJ2-7,TGTGCCAGCAGCGGGGACGGACTAGCGGGCGAGCAGTACTTC,CASSGDGLAGEQYF
NA,TRBD2,TRBV29-1,TRBJ2-5,TGCAGCGCCGCCGGCCGCCTAGCGGGGGAGACCCAGTACTTC,CSAAGRLAGETQYF
NA,TRBD1,TRBV14,TRBJ2-3,TGTGCCAGCAGCTACCGACAGGGGGCTAGAGATACGCAGTATTTT,CASSYRQGARDTQYF
NA,TRBD2,TRBV9,TRBJ2-3,TGTGCCAGCAGCGTCGGGACTAGCGGGGGGGCTAGCACAGATACGCAGTATTTT,CASSVGTSGGASTDTQYF
NA,NA,TRBV6-6,TRBJ1-4,TGTGCCAGCAGCCTTCGACAGAGCTTTAATGAAAAACTGTTTTTT,CASSLRQSFNEKLFF
NA,TRBD2,TRBV4-1,TRBJ2-1,TGCGCCAGCAGCCAAGAAGTAGGGACTAGCGGGGGAGGTAATGAGCAGTTCTTC,CASSQEVGTSGGGNEQFF
NA,TRBD1,TRBV5-1,TRBJ2-1,TGCGCCAGCAGCTTGGGAGGGACAGCCTCCTACAATGAGCAGTTCTTC,CASSLGGTASYNEQFF
NA,TRBD2,TRBV25-1,TRBJ2-3,TGTGCCAGCAGTGAATACCCGGGGCGGGGGACAGATACGCAGTATTTT,CASSEYPGRGTDTQYF
NA,TRBD1,TRBV5-1,TRBJ1-1,TGCGCCAGCAGCTTGGTGGGACAGAGCATGAACACTGAAGCTTTCTTT,CASSLVGQSMNTEAFF
NA,TRBD2,TRBV10-3,TRBJ2-5,TGTGCCATCAGTGGCGGGACTAGCGGGGGAGAGACCCAGTACTTC,CAISGGTSGGETQYF
few,NA,TRBV5-4,TRBJ2-7,TGTGCCAGCAGCTTGATGTCAGAAAAATACGAGCAGTACTTC,CASSLMSEKYEQYF
NA,NA,TRBV9,TRBJ1-2,TGTGCCAGCAGCCCCCCAACCCCAGGGGCCTCAAACTATGGCTACACCTTC,CASSPPTPGASNYGYTF
NA,NA,TRBV7-2,TRBJ2-2,TGTGCCAGCAGCTTAGTACAGGGAGGGGGCGGGGAGCTGTTTTTT,CASSLVQGGGGELFF
few,NA,TRBV24-1,TRBJ1-6,TGTGCCACCAGTGATCCAACGGGTCCCCTCCACTTT,CATSDPTGPLHF